The table lists the clone carrying this TCR beta chain with many counts. The germline gives CDR1 SGHRS, CDR2 YFSETQ. Losses at the gene ends were 6 bases for V and 1 base for J; bases not matched to a gene: 2. This CDR3 contains 15 residues. This sample was taken from a study of CDR3 diversity in severe acne. TCRdb processed the PCR reads anew with MiXCR; each CDR3 protein has one entry. This table holds 100,000 or so distinct CDR3 sequences, roughly half found once. The chain links TRBV5-1 to TRBJ2-2; TRBD2 aligns across 11 bases. The clonotype originates from a male donor with acne. The sample comprised blood. CDR3 in DNA: TGCGCCAGCACCGGGACTAGCGGGAACACCGGGGAGCTGTTTTTT. Its translation: CASTGTSGNTGELFF.